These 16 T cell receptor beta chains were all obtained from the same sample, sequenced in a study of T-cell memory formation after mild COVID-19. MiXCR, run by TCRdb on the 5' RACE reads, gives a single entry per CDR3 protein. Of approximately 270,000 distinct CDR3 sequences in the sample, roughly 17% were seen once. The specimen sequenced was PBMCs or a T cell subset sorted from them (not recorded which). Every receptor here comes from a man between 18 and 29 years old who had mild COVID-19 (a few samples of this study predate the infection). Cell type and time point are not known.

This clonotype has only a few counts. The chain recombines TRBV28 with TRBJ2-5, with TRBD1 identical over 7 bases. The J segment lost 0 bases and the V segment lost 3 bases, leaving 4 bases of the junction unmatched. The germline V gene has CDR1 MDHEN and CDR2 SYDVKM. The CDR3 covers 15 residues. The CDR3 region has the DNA TGTGCCAGCAGTTTCCTGACAGGGAACCAAGAGACCCAGTACTTC. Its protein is CASSFLTGNQETQYF.

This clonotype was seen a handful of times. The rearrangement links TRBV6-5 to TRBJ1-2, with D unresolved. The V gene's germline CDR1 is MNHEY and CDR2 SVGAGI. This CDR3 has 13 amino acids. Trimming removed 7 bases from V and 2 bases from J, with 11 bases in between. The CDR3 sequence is CASTSPGNYGYTF. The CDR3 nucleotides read TGTGCCAGCACAAGTCCAGGAAACTATGGCTACACCTTC.

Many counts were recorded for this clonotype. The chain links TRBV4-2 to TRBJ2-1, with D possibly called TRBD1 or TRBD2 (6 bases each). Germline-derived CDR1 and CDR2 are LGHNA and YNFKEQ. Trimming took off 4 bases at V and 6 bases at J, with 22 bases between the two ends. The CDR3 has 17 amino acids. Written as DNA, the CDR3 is TGTGCCAGCAGCCGTAGGAGTAGGGGGGAAGGTAGCAATGAGCAGTTCTTC. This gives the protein CASSRRSRGEGSNEQFF.

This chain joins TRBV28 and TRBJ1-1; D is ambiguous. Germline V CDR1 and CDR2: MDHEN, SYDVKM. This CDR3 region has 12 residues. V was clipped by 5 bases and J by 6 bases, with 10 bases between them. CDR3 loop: CASSIMQAEAFF. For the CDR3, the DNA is TGTGCCAGCAGTATCATGCAAGCTGAAGCTTTCTTT. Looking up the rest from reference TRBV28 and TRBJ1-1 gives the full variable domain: DVKVTQSSRYLVKRTGEKVFLECVQDMDHENMFWYRQDPGLGLRLIYFSYDVKMKEKGDIPEGYSVSREKKERFSLILESASTNQTSMYLCASSIMQAEAFFGQGTRLTVV.

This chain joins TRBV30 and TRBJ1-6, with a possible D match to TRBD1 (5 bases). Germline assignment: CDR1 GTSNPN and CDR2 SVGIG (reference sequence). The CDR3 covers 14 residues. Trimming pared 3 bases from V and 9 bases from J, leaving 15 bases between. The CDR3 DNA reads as TGTGCCTGGAGCTCTGACTTAGGGGTTTCACCCCTCCACTTT. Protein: CAWSSDLGVSPLHF. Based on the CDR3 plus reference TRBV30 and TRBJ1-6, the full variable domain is SQTIHQWPATLVQPVGSPLSLECTVEGTSNPNLYWYRQAAGRGLQLLFYSVGIGQISSEVPQNLSASRPQDRQFILSSKKLLLSDSGFYLCAWSSDLGVSPLHFGNGTRLTVT.

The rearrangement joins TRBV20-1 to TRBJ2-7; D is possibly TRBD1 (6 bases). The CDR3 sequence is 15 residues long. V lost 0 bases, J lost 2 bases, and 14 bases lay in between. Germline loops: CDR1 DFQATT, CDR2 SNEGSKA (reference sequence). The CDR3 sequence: CSARDLGHNPYEQYF. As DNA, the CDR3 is TGCAGTGCTAGAGATCTGGGACATAACCCCTACGAGCAGTACTTC.

The CDR3 loop reads CSGTRTGVGNEQFF. Written as DNA, the CDR3 is TGCAGCGGGACTCGGACCGGGGTTGGGAATGAGCAGTTCTTC. The rearrangement joins TRBV29-1 to TRBJ2-1, with D possibly matching TRBD2 (5 bases). The germline V and J ends were trimmed by 7 bases and 7 bases, with 20 bases remaining between them. This CDR3 region has 14 residues. Per germline, CDR1 SQVTM and CDR2 ANQGSEA.

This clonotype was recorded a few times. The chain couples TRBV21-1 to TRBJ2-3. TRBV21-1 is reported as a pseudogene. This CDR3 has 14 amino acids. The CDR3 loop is CASTEYERTDTQYF. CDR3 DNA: TGTGCCAGCACGGAATATGAGCGCACAGATACGCAGTATTTT.

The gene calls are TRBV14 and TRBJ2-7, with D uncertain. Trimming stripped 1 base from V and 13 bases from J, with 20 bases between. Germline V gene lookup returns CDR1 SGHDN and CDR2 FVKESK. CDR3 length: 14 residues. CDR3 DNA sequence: TGTGCCAGCAGCCAAGCTGGAAGCAACTCCCGCCCCTACTTC. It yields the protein CASSQAGSNSRPYF. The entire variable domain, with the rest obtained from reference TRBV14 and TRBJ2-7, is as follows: EAGVTQFPSHSVIEKGQTVTLRCDPISGHDNLYWYRRVMGKEIKFLLHFVKESKQDESGMPNNRFLAERTGGTYSTLKVQPAELEDSGVYFCASSQAGSNSRPYFGPGTRLTVT.

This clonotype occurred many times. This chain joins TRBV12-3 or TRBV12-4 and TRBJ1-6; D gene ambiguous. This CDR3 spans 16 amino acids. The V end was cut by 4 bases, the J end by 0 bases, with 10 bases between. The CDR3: CASSSGGFSYNSPLHF. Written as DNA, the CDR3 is TGTGCCAGCAGTTCCGGCGGATTCTCCTATAATTCACCCCTCCACTTT.

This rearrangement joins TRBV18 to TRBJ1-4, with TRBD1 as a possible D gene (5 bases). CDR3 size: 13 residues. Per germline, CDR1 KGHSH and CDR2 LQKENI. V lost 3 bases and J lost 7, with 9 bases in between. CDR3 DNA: TGTGCCAGCTCACCGGGGGGAATTGAAAAACTGTTTTTT. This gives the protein CASSPGGIEKLFF.

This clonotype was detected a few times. The CDR3 DNA sequence: TGTGCCAGCAGCCTCGGACAGGGGGCAGGCGGGGAGCTGTTTTTT. Amino acids: CASSLGQGAGGELFF. This chain links TRBV7-3 with TRBJ2-2; TRBD1 matches 11 bases. There are 15 residues in the CDR3. Trimming cost V 5 bases and J 7 bases; bases outside gene matches: 6. The V gene's germline CDR1 is SGHTA and CDR2 FQGTGA.

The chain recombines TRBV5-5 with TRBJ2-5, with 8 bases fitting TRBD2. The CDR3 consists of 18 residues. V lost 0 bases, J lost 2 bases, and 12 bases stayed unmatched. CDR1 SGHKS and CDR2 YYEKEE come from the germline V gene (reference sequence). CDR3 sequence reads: CASSLAALWVAGQETQYF. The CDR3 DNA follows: TGTGCCAGCAGCTTGGCCGCCCTGTGGGTAGCGGGGCAAGAGACCCAGTACTTC.

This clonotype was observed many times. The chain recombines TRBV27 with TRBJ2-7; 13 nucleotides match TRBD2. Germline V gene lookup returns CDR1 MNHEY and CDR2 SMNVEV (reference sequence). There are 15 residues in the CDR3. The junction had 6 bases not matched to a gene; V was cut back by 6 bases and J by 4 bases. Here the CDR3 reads CASSLGTSGVYEQYF. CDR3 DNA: TGTGCCAGCAGCCTTGGGACTAGCGGGGTGTACGAGCAGTACTTC.

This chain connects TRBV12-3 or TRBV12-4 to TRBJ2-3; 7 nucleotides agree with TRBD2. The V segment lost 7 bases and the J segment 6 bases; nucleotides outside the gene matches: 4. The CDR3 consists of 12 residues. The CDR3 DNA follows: TGTGCCAGCATGAGGGGAGGGGATACGCAGTATTTT. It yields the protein CASMRGGDTQYF.

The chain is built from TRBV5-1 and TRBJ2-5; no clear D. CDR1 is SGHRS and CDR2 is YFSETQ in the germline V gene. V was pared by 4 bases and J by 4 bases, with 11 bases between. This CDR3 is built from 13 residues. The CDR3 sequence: CASSQAPRETQYF. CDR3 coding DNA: TGCGCCAGCAGCCAGGCTCCACGAGAGACCCAGTACTTC.